This T cell receptor beta chain was captured in a study of blood T cell repertoires in COVID-19. About the study: Sources were T cells, B-cell-depleted T cells, or PBMCs; the material itself was cDNA or gDNA.

The germline V gene encodes CDR1 SGDLS and CDR2 YYNGEE. The CDR3 is 14 amino acids. Unmatched junction bases numbered 2, after V lost 2 bases and J lost 4 bases. This table comes from immunoSEQ multiplex PCR, and its TCRdb copy is limited to in-frame clones, with some not included. The sample comprises fewer than 110,000 clones, more than 75% of which are singletons, and 6.2% rests with the top ten. The J gene is TRBJ1-2, the V gene TRBV9, with 10 bases fitting TRBD1. The sample taken for sequencing was peripheral blood. This clonotype was obtained from a human donor in a cohort sampled during active COVID-19. The CDR3 region has the DNA TGTGCCAGCAGCGTGAGGACAGGGGGCTATGGCTACACCTTC. This sequence encodes CASSVRTGGYGYTF.